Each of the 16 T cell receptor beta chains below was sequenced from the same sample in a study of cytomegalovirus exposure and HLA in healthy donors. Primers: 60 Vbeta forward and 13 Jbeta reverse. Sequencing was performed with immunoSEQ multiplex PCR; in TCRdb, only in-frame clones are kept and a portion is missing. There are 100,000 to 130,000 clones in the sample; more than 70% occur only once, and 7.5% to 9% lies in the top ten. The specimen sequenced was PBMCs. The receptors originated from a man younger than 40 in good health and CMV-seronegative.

CDR3 protein: CASSQDLQGAMWLTLHF. DNA of the CDR3: TGTGCCAGCAGCCAAGATTTGCAGGGGGCGATGTGGCTGACCCTCCACTTT. This sequence joins TRBV4-2 and TRBJ1-6; 8 nucleotides line up with TRBD1. Trimming cost V 0 bases and J 14 bases; bases outside gene matches: 15. CDR1 is LGHNA and CDR2 is YNFKEQ in the germline V gene. The CDR3 totals 17 residues.

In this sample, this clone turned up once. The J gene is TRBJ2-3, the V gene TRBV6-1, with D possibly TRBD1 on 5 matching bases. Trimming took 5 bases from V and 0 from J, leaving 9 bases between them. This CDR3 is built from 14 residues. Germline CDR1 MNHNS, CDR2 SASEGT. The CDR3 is CASSRTKSTDTQYF. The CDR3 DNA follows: TGTGCCAGCAGTCGGACAAAGAGCACAGATACGCAGTATTTT.

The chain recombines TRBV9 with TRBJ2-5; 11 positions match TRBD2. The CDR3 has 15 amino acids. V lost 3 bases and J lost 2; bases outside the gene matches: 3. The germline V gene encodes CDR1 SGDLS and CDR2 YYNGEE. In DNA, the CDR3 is TGTGCCAGCAGCGATAGCGGGGGGGGGCAAGAGACCCAGTACTTC. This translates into CASSDSGGGQETQYF.

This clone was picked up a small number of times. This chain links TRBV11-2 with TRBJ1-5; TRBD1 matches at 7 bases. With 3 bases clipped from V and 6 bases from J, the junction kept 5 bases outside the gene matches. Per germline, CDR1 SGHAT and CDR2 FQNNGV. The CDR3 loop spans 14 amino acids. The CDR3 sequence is CASSFDREGQPQHF. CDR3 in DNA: TGTGCCAGCAGCTTCGACAGGGAAGGTCAGCCCCAGCATTTT.

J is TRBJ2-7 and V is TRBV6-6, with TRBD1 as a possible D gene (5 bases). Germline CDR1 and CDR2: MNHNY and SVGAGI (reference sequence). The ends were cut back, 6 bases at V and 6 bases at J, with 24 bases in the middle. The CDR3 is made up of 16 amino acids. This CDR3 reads CASSRTGPPIAIEQYF. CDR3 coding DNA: TGTGCCAGCAGCCGTACAGGTCCCCCGATTGCGATCGAGCAGTACTTC.

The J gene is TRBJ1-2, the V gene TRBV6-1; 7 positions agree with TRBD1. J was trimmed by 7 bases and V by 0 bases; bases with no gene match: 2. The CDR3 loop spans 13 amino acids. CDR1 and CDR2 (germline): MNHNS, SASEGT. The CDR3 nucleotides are TGTGCCAGCAGTGAAGCAGGGGGCGGTGGCTACACCTTC. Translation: CASSEAGGGGYTF.

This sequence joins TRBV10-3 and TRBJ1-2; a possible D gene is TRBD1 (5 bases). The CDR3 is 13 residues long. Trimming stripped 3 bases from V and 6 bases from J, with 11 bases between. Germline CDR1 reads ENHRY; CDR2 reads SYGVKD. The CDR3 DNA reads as TGTGCCATCAGTGACGACGTAGGGGATGGCTACACCTTC. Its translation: CAISDDVGDGYTF.

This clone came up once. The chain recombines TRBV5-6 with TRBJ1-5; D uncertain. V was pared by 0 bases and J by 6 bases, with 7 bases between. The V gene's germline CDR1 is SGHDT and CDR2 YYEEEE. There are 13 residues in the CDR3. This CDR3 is CASSLDPSQPQHF. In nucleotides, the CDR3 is TGTGCCAGCAGCTTGGATCCCAGTCAGCCCCAGCATTTT.

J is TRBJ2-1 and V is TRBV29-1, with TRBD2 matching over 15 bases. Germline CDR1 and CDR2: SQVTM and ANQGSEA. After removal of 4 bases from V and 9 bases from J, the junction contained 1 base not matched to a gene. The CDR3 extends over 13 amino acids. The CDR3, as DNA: TGCAGCGTTGGGACTAGCGGGGGGGGTGAGCAGTTCTTC. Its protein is CSVGTSGGGEQFF.

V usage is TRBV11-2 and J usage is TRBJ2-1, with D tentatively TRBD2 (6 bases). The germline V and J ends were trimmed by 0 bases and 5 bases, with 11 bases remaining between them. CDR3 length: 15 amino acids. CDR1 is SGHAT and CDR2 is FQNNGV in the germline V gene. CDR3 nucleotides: TGTGCCAGCAGCTTAGATCGTCTAGCGAACAATGAGCAGTTCTTC. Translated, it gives CASSLDRLANNEQFF.

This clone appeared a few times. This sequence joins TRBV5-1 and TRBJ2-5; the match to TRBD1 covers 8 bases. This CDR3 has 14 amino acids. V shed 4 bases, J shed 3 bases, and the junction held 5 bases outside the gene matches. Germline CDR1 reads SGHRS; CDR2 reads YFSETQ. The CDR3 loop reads CASSPDRVEETQYF. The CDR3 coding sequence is TGCGCCAGCAGCCCGGACAGGGTCGAAGAGACCCAGTACTTC.

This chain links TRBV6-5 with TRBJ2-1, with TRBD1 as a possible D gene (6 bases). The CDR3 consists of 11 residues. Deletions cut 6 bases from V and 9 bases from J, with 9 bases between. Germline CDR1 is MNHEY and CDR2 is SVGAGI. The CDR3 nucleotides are TGTGCCAGCAGCCTAGGGGGTGAGCAGTTCTTC. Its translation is CASSLGGEQFF.

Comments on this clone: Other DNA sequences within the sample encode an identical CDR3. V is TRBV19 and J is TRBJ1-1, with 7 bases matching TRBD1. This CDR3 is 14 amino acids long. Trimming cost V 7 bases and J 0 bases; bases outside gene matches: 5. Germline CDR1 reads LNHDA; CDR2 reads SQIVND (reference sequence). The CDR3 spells CASTLTGMNTEAFF. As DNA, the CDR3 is TGTGCCAGTACCTTGACAGGGATGAACACTGAAGCTTTCTTT.

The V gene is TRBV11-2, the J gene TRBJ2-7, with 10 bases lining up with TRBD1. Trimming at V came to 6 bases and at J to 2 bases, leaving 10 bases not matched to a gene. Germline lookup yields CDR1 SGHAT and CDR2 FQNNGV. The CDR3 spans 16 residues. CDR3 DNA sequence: TGTGCCAGCAGTCGTCGGGGGACAGGGGAAGCCTACGAGCAGTACTTC. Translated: CASSRRGTGEAYEQYF.

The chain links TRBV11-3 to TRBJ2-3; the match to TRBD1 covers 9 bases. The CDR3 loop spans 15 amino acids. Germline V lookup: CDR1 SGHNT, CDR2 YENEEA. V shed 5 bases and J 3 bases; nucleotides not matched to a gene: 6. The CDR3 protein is CASSPGTGRTDTQYF. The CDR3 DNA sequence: TGTGCCAGCAGCCCCGGGACAGGGCGGACAGATACGCAGTATTTT.

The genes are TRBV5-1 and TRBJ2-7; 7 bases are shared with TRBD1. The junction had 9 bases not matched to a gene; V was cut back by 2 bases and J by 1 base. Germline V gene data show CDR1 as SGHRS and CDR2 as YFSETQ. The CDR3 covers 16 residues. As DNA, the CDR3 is TGCGCCAGCAGCTTTCCCCCCGGGACAGTGTCCTACGAGCAGTACTTC. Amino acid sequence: CASSFPPGTVSYEQYF.